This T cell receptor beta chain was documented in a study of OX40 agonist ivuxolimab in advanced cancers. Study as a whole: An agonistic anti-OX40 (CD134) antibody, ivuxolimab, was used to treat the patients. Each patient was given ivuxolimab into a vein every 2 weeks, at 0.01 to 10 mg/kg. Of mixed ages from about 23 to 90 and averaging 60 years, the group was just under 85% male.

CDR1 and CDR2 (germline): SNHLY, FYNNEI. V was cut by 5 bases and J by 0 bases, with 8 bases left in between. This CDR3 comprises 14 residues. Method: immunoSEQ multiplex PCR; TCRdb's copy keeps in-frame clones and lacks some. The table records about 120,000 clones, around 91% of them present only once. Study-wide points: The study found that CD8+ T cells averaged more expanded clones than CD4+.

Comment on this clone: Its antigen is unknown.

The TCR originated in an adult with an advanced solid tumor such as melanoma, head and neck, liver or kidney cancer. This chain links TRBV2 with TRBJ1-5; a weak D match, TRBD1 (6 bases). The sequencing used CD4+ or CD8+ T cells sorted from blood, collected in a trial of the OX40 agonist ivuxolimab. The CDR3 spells CASSRDISNQPQHF. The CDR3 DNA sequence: TGTGCCAGCAGTCGGGACATTAGCAATCAGCCCCAGCATTTT. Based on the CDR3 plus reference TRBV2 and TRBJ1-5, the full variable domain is EPEVTQTPSHQVTQMGQEVILRCVPISNHLYFYWYRQILGQKVEFLVSFYNNEISEKSEIFDDQFSVERPDGSNFTLKIRSTKLEDSAMYFCASSRDISNQPQHFGDGTRLSIL.